The sequence of this T cell receptor beta chain was determined in a study of CD8 T cells in Susac syndrome. The sample holds one count of this clonotype. The ends were cut back, 0 bases at V and 6 bases at J, with 15 bases in the middle. Germline V lookup: CDR1 SGHKS, CDR2 YYEKEE (reference sequence). The CDR3 is 15 amino acids. The authors carried out high-throughput sequencing of TCR beta. They applied it to CD8+ and CD4+ T cells obtained from blood. Negative isolation was applied to CD8+ and CD4+ T cells, and FACS enrichment was applied to TEMRA cells. RNA in amounts of roughly 0.5 to 1 ug was reverse transcribed with random hexamers. TCRdb itself ran the immunoSEQ multiplex PCR reads through MiXCR, one entry per CDR3 protein. This repertoire shows around 140,000 distinct CDR3 sequences, roughly 80% found once; its top ten account for around 0.49%.

Sequencing was carried out using CD8+ T cells from PBMCs. The chain is built from TRBV5-5 and TRBJ1-2; D is possibly TRBD1 (5 bases). This clonotype originated in a human donor with multiple sclerosis. CDR3: CASSLAVPRADGYTF. In DNA, the CDR3 is TGTGCCAGCAGCTTGGCCGTCCCCAGGGCGGATGGCTACACCTTC.